What follows are 10 T cell receptor beta chains derived from one specimen sequenced in a study of blood T cells in healthy people across ages. Then a second PCR, running about 7 to 11 cycles, was carried out with a sample-barcoded 5' primer and a J-beta primer mix. TCRdb processed the 5' RACE reads anew with MiXCR; each CDR3 protein has one entry. The sample holds approximately 1,100,000 distinct CDR3 sequences; 40% to 55% are singletons and the top ten take approximately 17%. The specimen was blood. Every receptor here comes from a woman in her sixties in good health.

This chain connects TRBV5-1 to TRBJ2-6, with D uncertain. Trimming cost V 0 bases and J 4 bases, with 11 bases left between them. The CDR3 runs 16 residues. Germline V gives CDR1 SGHRS, CDR2 YFSETQ. CDR3 amino acids: CASSLGLFYGANVLTF. DNA of the CDR3: TGCGCCAGCAGCTTGGGACTTTTTTACGGGGCCAACGTCCTGACTTTC.

The chain is built from TRBV27 and TRBJ1-4; tentatively, D is TRBD1 (5 bases). CDR3 length: 15 residues. V lost 2 bases and J 10 bases, leaving 17 bases between the germline ends. The germline gives CDR1 MNHEY, CDR2 SMNVEV (reference sequence). The CDR3 DNA follows: TGTGCCAGCAGTTTACAAGGGGCGCGTCAAGGAAAACTGTTTTTT. It encodes CASSLQGARQGKLFF.

This clonotype was counted ten times or more. This chain links TRBV29-1 with TRBJ2-7; no clear D. Germline CDR1 and CDR2: SQVTM and ANQGSEA. The CDR3 consists of 11 residues. The germline V and J ends were trimmed by 3 bases and 4 bases, with 7 bases remaining between them. The CDR3 DNA is TGCAGCGTTGACACAGCGTACGAGCAGTACTTC. As protein: CSVDTAYEQYF.

In the case of this clonotype: A much larger clone differs by one base, so this may be a read error. This chain uses TRBV24-1 with TRBJ2-3; a weak D match, TRBD1 (5 bases). Germline CDR1 is KGHDR and CDR2 is SFDVKD. The CDR3 runs 15 residues. The CDR3 is CAASDPTGRADTQYF. The CDR3 region has the DNA TGTGCCGCCAGTGATCCCACAGGTCGAGCAGATACGCAGTATTTT.

This clonotype was recorded many times. This chain links TRBV12-3 or TRBV12-4 with TRBJ2-3; 9 positions agree with TRBD2. The CDR3 covers 14 residues. The V and J ends lost 4 bases and 5 bases, in that order; junction bases with no gene match: 4. This CDR3 reads CASSCGGAGDTQYF. CDR3 nucleotides: TGTGCCAGCAGTTGCGGGGGGGCCGGAGATACGCAGTATTTT.

This clonotype has just a few counts. The chain employs TRBV15 and TRBJ2-1; the match to TRBD2 covers 12 bases. J was trimmed by 2 bases and V by 9 bases; bases with no gene match: 5. This CDR3 has 15 residues. Germline V lookup: CDR1 LNHNV, CDR2 YYDKDF (reference sequence). CDR3 loop: CATNPSGRAYNEQFF. The CDR3 DNA reads TGTGCCACTAATCCTAGCGGGAGGGCCTACAATGAGCAGTTCTTC.

This clonotype has just one count. The chain combines TRBV20-1 with TRBJ2-7; D remains unclear. The CDR3 runs 14 residues. Germline V gene lookup returns CDR1 DFQATT and CDR2 SNEGSKA (reference sequence). V was shortened by 0 bases and J by 1 base, with 10 bases between the two germline ends. Written as DNA, the CDR3 is TGCAGTGCTAGAGATCCTTCGTCATCCTACGAGCAGTACTTC. It translates to CSARDPSSSYEQYF.

The chain recombines TRBV19 with TRBJ2-7; 8 bases align to TRBD2. The V gene's germline CDR1 is LNHDA and CDR2 SQIVND (reference sequence). The J segment lost 1 base and the V segment lost 3 bases, leaving 2 bases of the junction unmatched. The CDR3 extends over 14 amino acids. Here the CDR3 reads CASSIGGASYEQYF. CDR3 nucleotide sequence: TGTGCCAGTAGTATCGGGGGGGCTTCCTACGAGCAGTACTTC.

Comments on this clonotype: Relative to the germline gene, one junction end is altered; a read error may explain this. The chain links TRBV14 to TRBJ2-5; D call uncertain. CDR1 and CDR2 (germline): SGHDN, FVKESK. The CDR3 contains 17 residues. The CDR3 here is CASGQDKLRDFRETQYF. CDR3 coding DNA: TGTGCCAGCGGCCAAGATAAGCTAAGAGACTTCCGCGAGACCCAGTACTTC. Combining the CDR3 with reference TRBV14 and TRBJ2-5 gives the whole variable domain EAGVTQFPSHSVIEKGQTVTLRCDPISGHDNLYWYRRVMGKEIKFLLHFVKESKQDESGMPNNRFLAERTGGTYSTLKVQPAELEDSGVYFCASGQDKLRDFRETQYFGPGTRLLVL.

The chain employs TRBV21-1 and TRBJ2-7; TRBD1 reflects the table's D call only, with no check against the DNA. TRBV21-1 is a listed pseudogene. The CDR3 has 16 residues. The CDR3 bases are TGTGCCAGCAGCAAAAGGGGGCCGAGCCACCTCTACGAGCAGTACTTC. Residues: CASSKRGPSHLYEQYF.